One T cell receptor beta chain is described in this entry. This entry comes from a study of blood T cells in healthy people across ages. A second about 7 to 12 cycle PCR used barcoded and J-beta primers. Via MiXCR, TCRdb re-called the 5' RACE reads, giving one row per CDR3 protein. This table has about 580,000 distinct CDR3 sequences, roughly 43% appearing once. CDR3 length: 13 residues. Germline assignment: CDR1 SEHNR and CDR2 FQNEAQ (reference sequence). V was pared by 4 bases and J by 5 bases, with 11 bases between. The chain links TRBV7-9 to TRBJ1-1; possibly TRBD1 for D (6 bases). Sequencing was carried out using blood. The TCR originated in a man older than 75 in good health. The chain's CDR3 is CASSYAGETEAFF. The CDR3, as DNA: TGTGCCAGCAGCTACGCAGGGGAAACTGAAGCTTTCTTT.